This TCR beta chain was profiled in a study of T cell responses to AZD1222 COVID-19 vaccine. The V gene's germline CDR1 is SNHLY and CDR2 FYNNEI. This CDR3 region has 12 residues. After removal of 8 bases from V and 6 bases from J, the junction contained 6 bases not matched to a gene. About this clone itself: The antigen remains undetermined.

Regarding the study as a whole: Clonal diversity was possibly underestimated, and white British individuals and females predominated among donors.

TCRdb's copy holds only in-frame clones and misses some; the assay was immunoSEQ multiplex PCR. The sample holds 130,000 to 150,000 clones, around 94% seen once. This sample comprised peripheral blood, obtained after recovery from COVID-19. The chain employs TRBV2 and TRBJ1-2; 7 bases are a match to TRBD1. This sequence originates from an adult who had recovered from COVID-19. In DNA, the CDR3 is TGTGCCAGCGGTGTGACAGGGCATGGCTACACCTTC. This codes for CASGVTGHGYTF.